This T cell receptor (beta chain) was profiled in a study of CD8 T cells in Susac syndrome. Study-level points and caveats: Only a relatively small number of individuals were included in the TCR sequencing and HLA analysis.

The CDR3 has 14 amino acids. V was shortened by 6 bases and J by 1 base, with 10 bases between the two germline ends. The germline V gene encodes CDR1 SEHNR and CDR2 FQNEAQ (reference sequence). Details on this clonotype: Its antigen is unknown.

cDNA came from about 0.51 to 1 ug RNA primed by random hexamers. TCR beta CDR3 was amplified by immunoSEQ multiplex PCR. This amplification extended across 54 Vbeta and 13 Jbeta segments. Each CDR3 protein gets one entry after TCRdb re-called the immunoSEQ multiplex PCR reads with MiXCR. The data show about 69,000 distinct CDR3 sequences, approximately 95% seen once. CD8+ and CD4+ T cells circulating in blood were sequenced for TCR beta. The CD8+ and CD4+ T cells were isolated magnetically using a negative isolation approach, whereas the TEMRA cells were enriched by FACS. This receptor was identified in a human donor in good health. The material sequenced was CD8+ T cells from PBMCs. The rearrangement joins TRBV7-9 to TRBJ1-3; tentatively, D is TRBD1 (6 bases). The CDR3 DNA reads as TGTGCCAGCAGGCATACAGGGTCTGGAAACACCATATATTTT. Translating it yields CASRHTGSGNTIYF.